This T cell receptor beta chain was sequenced in a study of post-analysis software for immune sequencing data. Study overall: The disease courses covered relapsing-remitting, secondary progressive and progressive-relapsing multiple sclerosis. General study points: Controls' normalized Chao1 diversity significantly exceeded that of multiple sclerosis patients. Samples from one preparation batch, clustered by F measure, grouped strongly together. Patients showed TRBV5-6, TRBV5-1 and TRBV20-1 among five TRBV segments more frequent than in controls.

Included in the TCR beta cDNA libraries were unique molecular identifiers. TCRdb reprocessed the PCR reads via MiXCR and lists one record per CDR3 protein. Of roughly 800,000 distinct CDR3 sequences listed, under 60% are singletons. This CDR3 spans 13 amino acids. With 6 bases removed from V and 1 base from J, the gap between germline ends came to 8 bases. Regarding this clonotype: Its antigen is as yet unknown.

The clonotype originates from a girl aged 10 to 17 with multiple sclerosis. Sequencing was performed on blood. J is TRBJ2-3 and V is TRBV12-3 or TRBV12-4; D not certain. CDR3 protein: CASRRLGTDTQYF. The CDR3 DNA sequence: TGTGCCAGCAGGAGGTTGGGCACAGATACGCAGTATTTT.